The 9 T cell receptor beta chains listed next were all sequenced from one sample in a study of blood T cell repertoires in COVID-19. Sequencing used immunoSEQ multiplex PCR; TCRdb keeps in-frame clones, though not all of them. Of roughly 360,000 clones in the sample, roughly 80% were seen once. Material: peripheral blood. These receptors came from a human donor with acute or convalescent COVID-19. The donor label of this sample is uncertain.

V and J are TRBV2 and TRBJ2-3; 12 bases line up with TRBD2. This CDR3 is 15 amino acids long. V lost 7 bases to trimming and J lost 2 bases; unmatched junction nucleotides: 4. Germline V lookup: CDR1 SNHLY, CDR2 FYNNEI. CDR3 DNA sequence: TGTGCCAGCATCACTAGCGGGAGGCCCACAGATACGCAGTATTTT. Its translation is CASITSGRPTDTQYF.

V gene TRBV4-2 combines with J gene TRBJ1-3, with D maybe TRBD1 (5 bases). The CDR3 covers 14 residues. V dropped 3 bases and J dropped 0 bases, with 6 bases sitting between them. Germline CDR1 LGHNA, CDR2 YNFKEQ. The CDR3 sequence: CASSQTDSGNTIYF. The CDR3, as DNA: TGTGCCAGCAGCCAGACAGACTCTGGAAACACCATATATTTT.

The gene calls are TRBV30 and TRBJ1-6; a weak D match, TRBD1 (6 bases). V lost 0 bases, J lost 2 bases, and 17 bases lay in between. This CDR3 comprises 18 residues. CDR1 is GTSNPN and CDR2 is SVGIG in the germline V gene (reference sequence). In DNA form, the CDR3 reads TGTGCCTGGAGTGTACTCCTGGGAGGGGGACCCTATAATTCACCCCTCCACTTT. Amino acid sequence: CAWSVLLGGGPYNSPLHF.

The CDR3 region is CATSRERGPHYGYTF. CDR3 nucleotides: TGTGCCACCAGCAGAGAACGAGGGCCTCACTATGGCTACACCTTC. The chain is built from TRBV15 and TRBJ1-2; D remains unclear. There are 15 residues in the CDR3. V was pared by 0 bases and J by 3 bases, with 11 bases between. The germline V gene has CDR1 LNHNV and CDR2 YYDKDF (reference sequence).

The rearrangement uses TRBV28 and TRBJ2-5; D possibly corresponds to TRBD2 (6 bases). CDR3 length equals 15 residues. Between the trimmed V and J ends, which lost 3 bases and 3 bases, there was a span of 14 bases. Germline V gives CDR1 MDHEN, CDR2 SYDVKM. The CDR3 DNA follows: TGTGCCAGCAGTTTGTCGCCGGGACTCGAAGAGACCCAGTACTTC. Its translation is CASSLSPGLEETQYF.

This clone was counted a few times. This sequence joins TRBV7-9 and TRBJ2-7; 11 bases match TRBD1. From germline, CDR1 is SEHNR and CDR2 FQNEAQ (reference sequence). V gave up 3 bases and J gave up 6 bases; unmatched junction bases: 10. The length of the CDR3 is 16 residues. The CDR3 sequence is CASSFGTGGSLGEQYF. The CDR3 coding sequence is TGTGCCAGCAGCTTTGGGACAGGGGGATCCCTTGGCGAGCAGTACTTC.

This clone is a singleton in its sample. The V and J genes are TRBV28 and TRBJ1-2; D gene uncertain. Germline values: CDR1 MDHEN, CDR2 SYDVKM. The CDR3 consists of 13 residues. Between the trimmed V and J ends, which lost 10 bases and 4 bases, there was a span of 16 bases. DNA of the CDR3: TGTGCCATCCCCCCCCCTAAGAGCTATGGCTACACCTTC. Protein sequence: CAIPPPKSYGYTF.

V is TRBV19 and J is TRBJ1-2; 8 nucleotides match TRBD1. Germline V gene data show CDR1 as LNHDA and CDR2 as SQIVND (reference sequence). J was trimmed by 2 bases and V by 6 bases; bases with no gene match: 8. CDR3 length: 15 amino acids. CDR3 in DNA: TGTGCCAGTAGATCACACTCAGGGGGCAACTATGGCTACACCTTC. Amino acids: CASRSHSGGNYGYTF.

V is TRBV15 and J is TRBJ2-5; 7 bases line up with TRBD2. This CDR3 comprises 18 residues. J was trimmed by 4 bases and V by 3 bases; bases with no gene match: 17. Germline loops: CDR1 LNHNV, CDR2 YYDKDF (reference sequence). In DNA, the CDR3 is TGTGCCACCAGCAGTGCGGCCCGACTAGCAACTCTAAGAGAGACCCAGTACTTC. Its protein product is CATSSAARLATLRETQYF.